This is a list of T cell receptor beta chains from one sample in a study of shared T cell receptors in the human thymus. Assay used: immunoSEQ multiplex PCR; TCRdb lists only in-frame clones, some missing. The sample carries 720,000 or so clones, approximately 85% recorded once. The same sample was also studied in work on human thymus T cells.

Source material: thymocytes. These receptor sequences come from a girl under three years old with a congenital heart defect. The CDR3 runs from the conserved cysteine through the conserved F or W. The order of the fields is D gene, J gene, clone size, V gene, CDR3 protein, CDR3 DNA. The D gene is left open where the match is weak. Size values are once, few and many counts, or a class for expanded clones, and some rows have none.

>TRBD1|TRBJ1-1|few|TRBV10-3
CAISEYKGQGILIEAFF
TGTGCCATCAGTGAATATAAGGGACAGGGGATTTTGATTGAAGCTTTCTTT
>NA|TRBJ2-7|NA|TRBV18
CASSRPDSAPSYEQYF
TGTGCCAGCTCACGCCCAGACAGTGCGCCGTCCTACGAGCAGTACTTC
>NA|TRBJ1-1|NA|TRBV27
CASSLSNPMGARVSEAFF
TGTGCCAGCAGTTTATCCAACCCCATGGGAGCGCGAGTCTCTGAAGCTTTCTTT
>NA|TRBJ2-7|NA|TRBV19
CASSIGRESYEQYF
TGTGCCAGTAGTATTGGGAGAGAGTCCTACGAGCAGTACTTC
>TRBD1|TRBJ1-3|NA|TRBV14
CASSQGGTGGCSGNTIYF
TGTGCCAGCAGCCAAGGTGGGACAGGGGGTTGCTCTGGAAACACCATATATTTT
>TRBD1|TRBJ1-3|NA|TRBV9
CASSGPGTGRSSGNTIYF
TGTGCCAGCAGCGGACCCGGGACAGGGAGATCCTCTGGAAACACCATATATTTT
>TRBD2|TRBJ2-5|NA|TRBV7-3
CASSSGRGLAGGPPNQETQYF
TGTGCCAGCAGCTCAGGGAGGGGACTAGCGGGGGGGCCCCCAAACCAAGAGACCCAGTACTTC
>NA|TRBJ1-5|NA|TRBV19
CASSSDREANQPQHF
TGTGCCAGTAGTTCGGACAGAGAGGCTAATCAGCCCCAGCATTTT
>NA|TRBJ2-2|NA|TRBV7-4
CASSPHYPTNTGELFF
TGTGCCAGCAGCCCACATTATCCCACGAACACCGGGGAGCTGTTTTTT
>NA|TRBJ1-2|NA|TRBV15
CATSRARQPRWGYTF
TGTGCCACCAGCAGGGCACGACAGCCCAGGTGGGGCTACACCTTC
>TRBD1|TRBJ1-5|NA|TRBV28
CASTINGTGKSNQPQHF
TGTGCCAGCACCATAAACGGGACAGGCAAAAGCAATCAGCCCCAGCATTTT
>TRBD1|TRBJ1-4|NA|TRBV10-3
CAISPRGGGQGAEKLFF
TGTGCCATCAGTCCCCGAGGAGGGGGACAGGGGGCTGAAAAACTGTTTTTT
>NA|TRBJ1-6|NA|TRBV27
CASSFESEQNSPLHF
TGTGCCAGCAGTTTCGAATCAGAACAGAATTCACCCCTCCACTTT
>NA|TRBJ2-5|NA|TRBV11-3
CASSRLGHPKETQYF
TGTGCCAGCAGCCGGCTGGGACACCCCAAAGAGACCCAGTACTTC
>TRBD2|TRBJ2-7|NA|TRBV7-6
CASSPKSKRGAPYEQYF
TGTGCCAGCAGTCCAAAGTCGAAGCGGGGCGCGCCCTACGAGCAGTACTTC
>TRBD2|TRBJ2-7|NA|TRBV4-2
CASSQDLRLAGKFSYEQYF
TGTGCCAGCAGCCAAGATTTGCGACTAGCGGGGAAATTCTCCTACGAGCAGTACTTC
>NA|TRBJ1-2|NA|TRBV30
CAWSPLTSPRDGYTF
TGTGCCTGGAGTCCACTGACAAGTCCCAGGGATGGCTACACCTTC
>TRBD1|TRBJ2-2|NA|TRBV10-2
CASNGQGNTGELFF
TGCGCCAGCAACGGACAGGGGAACACCGGGGAGCTGTTTTTT
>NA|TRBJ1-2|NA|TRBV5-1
CASSQDRPNYGYTF
TGCGCCAGCAGCCAGGACAGACCTAACTATGGCTACACCTTC
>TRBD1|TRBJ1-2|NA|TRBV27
CASSFQRTGNHGYTF
TGTGCCAGCAGTTTCCAACGGACAGGGAACCATGGCTACACCTTC
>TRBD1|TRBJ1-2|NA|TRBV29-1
CSVGHRGTGSGYTF
TGCAGCGTTGGCCACAGGGGGACAGGATCTGGCTACACCTTC
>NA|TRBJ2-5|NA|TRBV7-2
CASSLVGLGRGYQETQYF
TGTGCCAGCAGCTTAGTAGGTTTAGGGCGGGGATACCAAGAGACCCAGTACTTC
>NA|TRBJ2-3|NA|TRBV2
CASSLRDNPRTDTQYF
TGTGCCAGCAGCCTACGGGACAACCCCCGCACAGATACGCAGTATTTT
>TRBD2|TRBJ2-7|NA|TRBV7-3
CASSLPCGGLSSYEQYF
TGTGCCAGCAGCTTACCCTGCGGGGGGCTATCCTCCTACGAGCAGTACTTC
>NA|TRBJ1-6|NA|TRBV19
CASSPRGGTNSPLHF
TGTGCCAGTAGTCCAAGGGGAGGGACCAATTCACCCCTCCACTTT
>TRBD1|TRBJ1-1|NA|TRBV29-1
CSARLSGGLIWDTEAFF
TGCAGCGCTAGACTCTCAGGGGGCTTGATTTGGGACACTGAAGCTTTCTTT
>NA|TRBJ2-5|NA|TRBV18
CASSPRRGQETQYF
TGTGCCAGCTCACCCCGACGGGGCCAAGAGACCCAGTACTTC
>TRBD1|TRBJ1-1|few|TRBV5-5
CASRGGQGGSEAFF
TGTGCCAGCAGGGGGGGACAGGGTGGCTCTGAAGCTTTCTTT
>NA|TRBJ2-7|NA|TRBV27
CASSLSPGGEGRGQYF
TGTGCCAGCAGTTTATCGCCCGGGGGAGAGGGTAGGGGGCAGTACTTC
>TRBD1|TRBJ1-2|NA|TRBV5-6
CASSELQGADGYTF
TGTGCCAGCAGCGAATTACAGGGGGCCGATGGCTACACCTTC
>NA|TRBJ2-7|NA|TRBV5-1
CASSLDISYEQYF
TGCGCCAGCAGCTTGGACATTTCCTACGAGCAGTACTTC
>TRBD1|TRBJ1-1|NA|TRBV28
CASLKQGRRDTEAFF
TGTGCCAGCTTGAAACAGGGGCGCAGGGACACTGAAGCTTTCTTT
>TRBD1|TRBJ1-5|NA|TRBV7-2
CASSSDEHRGGSQPQHF
TGTGCCAGCAGCTCCGACGAACACAGGGGAGGTAGTCAGCCCCAGCATTTT
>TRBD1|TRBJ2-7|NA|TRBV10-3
CAISSPHGTGVAYEQYF
TGTGCCATCAGTTCTCCTCACGGGACAGGGGTCGCCTACGAGCAGTACTTC
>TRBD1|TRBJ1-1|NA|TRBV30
CAWAGQGVNTEAFF
TGTGCCTGGGCCGGACAGGGGGTAAACACTGAAGCTTTCTTT
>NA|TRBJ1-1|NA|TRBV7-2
CASSSPGKSGGRGAFF
TGTGCCAGCAGCTCCCCAGGGAAAAGTGGGGGGAGGGGAGCTTTCTTT
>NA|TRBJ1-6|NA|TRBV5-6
CASSLVPNSPLHF
TGTGCCAGCAGCTTGGTCCCGAATTCACCCCTCCACTTT
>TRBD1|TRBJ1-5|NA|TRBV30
CAGQGLESNQPQHF
TGTGCCGGACAGGGGCTGGAGAGCAATCAGCCCCAGCATTTT
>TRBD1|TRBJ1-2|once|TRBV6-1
CASSVGDRVRYGYTF
TGTGCCAGCAGTGTGGGGGACAGGGTACGGTATGGCTACACCTTC